Each of the 30 T cell receptor beta chains below was sequenced from the same sample in a study of T cell responses to AZD1222 COVID-19 vaccine. Profiled with immunoSEQ multiplex PCR; TCRdb holds only in-frame clones, not every one. The table lists 150,000 or so clones, 80% to 95% of them singletons. The sequenced sample was peripheral blood, obtained on day 0 of AZD1222 vaccination. The receptors shown here come from an adult in good health.

The chain combines TRBV5-1 with TRBJ2-1; 7 nucleotides match TRBD1. Trimming removed 4 bases from V and 10 bases from J; junction bases left unmatched: 14. This CDR3 has 15 residues. Germline-derived CDR1 and CDR2 are SGHRS and YFSETQ. CDR3 in amino acids: CASSLLRGWKHEQFF. CDR3 coding DNA: TGCGCCAGCAGCCTTCTCAGGGGGTGGAAACACGAGCAGTTCTTC.

The rearrangement uses TRBV5-1 and TRBJ1-6; D gene ambiguous. The CDR3 runs 16 residues. V lost 4 bases and J 0 bases, leaving 11 bases between the germline ends. The germline V gene encodes CDR1 SGHRS and CDR2 YFSETQ. The CDR3 here is CASSPVLSSYNSPLHF. CDR3 nucleotides: TGCGCCAGCAGCCCTGTCCTGAGCTCCTATAATTCACCCCTCCACTTT.

The chain recombines TRBV12-3 or TRBV12-4 with TRBJ1-2; a weak D match, TRBD1 (6 bases). The CDR3 is 13 amino acids. The V end was cut by 6 bases, the J end by 13 bases, with 21 bases between. The DNA of the CDR3 is TGTGCCAGCAGGATGGGACAATCAGCTTCACTCACCTTC. Protein sequence: CASRMGQSASLTF.

The V and J genes are TRBV7-3 and TRBJ1-6, with 8 bases identical to TRBD1. In germline, CDR1 is SGHTA, CDR2 FQGTGA. V was pared by 3 bases and J by 12 bases, with 4 bases of the junction left unmatched. The CDR3 sequence is 13 residues long. CDR3 nucleotide sequence: TGTGCCAGCAGCTTCGACAGGGGCGGACCCCTCCACTTT. The encoded protein is CASSFDRGGPLHF.

This rearrangement joins TRBV4-1 to TRBJ1-1; D is possibly TRBD1 (5 bases). The V end lost 4 bases, the J end lost 4 bases, and 16 bases lay between the germline ends. The CDR3 covers 15 residues. Germline lookup yields CDR1 MGHRA and CDR2 YSYEKL. The chain's CDR3 is CASSLLVRVGTEAFF. The CDR3 region has the DNA TGCGCCAGCAGCCTCTTAGTCAGGGTCGGCACTGAAGCTTTCTTT.

The V gene is TRBV5-4, the J gene TRBJ2-5; possible D gene TRBD2, 6 bases. The germline gives CDR1 SGHNT, CDR2 YYREEE (reference sequence). Trimming stripped 4 bases from V and 0 bases from J, with 13 bases between. This CDR3 has 15 residues. The CDR3, as DNA: TGTGCCAGCAGCCGCGCCGGGAGCTACCAAGAGACCCAGTACTTC. Amino acid sequence: CASSRAGSYQETQYF.

The chain couples TRBV6-6 to TRBJ2-7, with TRBD2 matching 12 bases. Germline loops: CDR1 MNHNY, CDR2 SVGAGI (reference sequence). Germline trimming cut 5 bases from V and 5 bases from J; bases unmatched to any gene: 13. The length of the CDR3 is 17 residues. CDR3 coding DNA: TGTGCCAGCAGTCGACCGAATCTAGCGGGAGGGCCTAACGAGCAGTACTTC. It yields the protein CASSRPNLAGGPNEQYF.

As to this clone: Other DNA sequences within the sample encode an identical CDR3. The chain recombines TRBV5-1 with TRBJ2-5; D uncertain. There are 11 residues in the CDR3. Trimming took off 0 bases at V and 5 bases at J, with 2 bases between the two ends. Germline V gene data show CDR1 as SGHRS and CDR2 as YFSETQ. CDR3 DNA: TGCGCCAGCAGCTTGGATGAGACCCAGTACTTC. Residues: CASSLDETQYF. The full variable domain, in which reference TRBV5-1 and TRBJ2-5 provide the parts outside the CDR3, is KAGVTQTPRYLIKTRGQQVTLSCSPISGHRSVSWYQQTPGQGLQFLFEYFSETQRNKGNFPGRFSGRQFSNSRSEMNVSTLELGDSALYLCASSLDETQYFGPGTRLLVL.

This sequence joins TRBV30 and TRBJ2-7, with D possibly being TRBD2 (5 bases). Germline values: CDR1 GTSNPN, CDR2 SVGIG (reference sequence). Trimming pared 1 base from V and 0 bases from J, leaving 7 bases between. The CDR3 runs 13 residues. The chain's CDR3 is CAWSAGTSYEQYF. The CDR3 coding sequence is TGTGCCTGGAGTGCGGGAACCTCCTACGAGCAGTACTTC. The variable domain in full, completed from reference TRBV30 and TRBJ2-7, reads SQTIHQWPATLVQPVGSPLSLECTVEGTSNPNLYWYRQAAGRGLQLLFYSVGIGQISSEVPQNLSASRPQDRQFILSSKKLLLSDSGFYLCAWSAGTSYEQYFGPGTRLTVT.

The rearrangement links TRBV11-2 to TRBJ1-2, with TRBD1 identical over 7 bases. The J segment lost 2 bases and the V segment lost 0 bases, leaving 6 bases of the junction unmatched. The germline gives CDR1 SGHAT, CDR2 FQNNGV. This CDR3 region has 16 residues. The CDR3: CASSLDRQTGNYGYTF. The CDR3 DNA reads TGTGCCAGCAGCTTAGATCGGCAGACAGGGAACTATGGCTACACCTTC.

This chain joins TRBV28 and TRBJ2-7; D is undetermined. Germline values: CDR1 MDHEN, CDR2 SYDVKM. Trimming took 6 bases from V and 0 from J, leaving 12 bases between them. The CDR3 length is 14 residues. CDR3 in DNA: TGTGCCAGCAGCCCGTTTCGGAGCTCCTACGAGCAGTACTTC. Protein product: CASSPFRSSYEQYF.

As to this clone: Other nucleotide sequences in the sample specify the same CDR3. V usage is TRBV5-1 and J usage is TRBJ2-7; D call uncertain. The CDR3 spans 12 residues. The V and J ends lost 0 bases and 4 bases respectively, with 5 bases between them. Germline V gene lookup returns CDR1 SGHRS and CDR2 YFSETQ. For the CDR3, the DNA is TGCGCCAGCAGCTTGGTAGGGTACGAGCAGTACTTC. The encoded protein is CASSLVGYEQYF. Drawing the rest from reference TRBV5-1 and TRBJ2-7, the complete variable domain is KAGVTQTPRYLIKTRGQQVTLSCSPISGHRSVSWYQQTPGQGLQFLFEYFSETQRNKGNFPGRFSGRQFSNSRSEMNVSTLELGDSALYLCASSLVGYEQYFGPGTRLTVT.

This clone has just one count. The J gene is TRBJ1-2, the V gene TRBV28; 7 bases agree with TRBD1. With V trimmed by 7 bases and J by 3 bases, 11 bases remained unmatched. Germline V gives CDR1 MDHEN, CDR2 SYDVKM. The CDR3 runs 15 residues. The CDR3 nucleotides read TGTGCCAGCACCACGACGGGAGACAGGGACTATGGCTACACCTTC. It encodes CASTTTGDRDYGYTF.

The rearrangement uses TRBV6-5 and TRBJ1-1; 9 bases are shared with TRBD1. The germline CDR1 and CDR2 sequences are MNHEY and SVGAGI. Losses at the gene ends were 5 bases for V and 11 bases for J; bases not matched to a gene: 9. The CDR3 has 13 amino acids. This CDR3 reads CASSPPGQGSAFF. In DNA, the CDR3 is TGTGCCAGCAGTCCACCGGGACAGGGTAGTGCTTTCTTT.

As for this clone: Other nucleotide sequences in the sample specify the same CDR3. The chain has TRBV7-9 and TRBJ1-4; 7 bases map to TRBD1. Trimming removed 5 bases from V and 7 bases from J; junction bases left unmatched: 7. The CDR3 has 14 amino acids. Per germline, CDR1 SEHNR and CDR2 FQNEAQ (reference sequence). Here the CDR3 reads CASSLGQVGEKLFF. The CDR3 nucleotides read TGTGCCAGCAGCCTAGGACAGGTTGGTGAAAAACTGTTTTTT.

The genes are TRBV7-9 and TRBJ1-3, with 7 nucleotides matching TRBD1. This CDR3 comprises 16 residues. Germline lookup yields CDR1 SEHNR and CDR2 FQNEAQ (reference sequence). With 5 bases clipped from V and 0 bases from J, the junction kept 7 bases outside the gene matches. The CDR3 bases are TGTGCCAGCAGCACACCGGGACAGACCTCTGGAAACACCATATATTTT. Protein sequence: CASSTPGQTSGNTIYF. The variable domain in full, with the rest retrieved from reference TRBV7-9 and TRBJ1-3, is DTGVSQNPRHKITKRGQNVTFRCDPISEHNRLYWYRQTLGQGPEFLTYFQNEAQLEKSRLLSDRFSAERPKGSFSTLEIQRTEQGDSAMYLCASSTPGQTSGNTIYFGEGSWLTVV.

CDR3 coding DNA: TGTGCCAGCAGCTTAGACCTAGCGGGGGTAGGAGAGACCCAGTACTTC. Translated: CASSLDLAGVGETQYF. The rearrangement uses TRBV7-8 and TRBJ2-5; 10 nucleotides align to TRBD2. The CDR3 runs to 16 residues. Trimming at V came to 1 base and at J to 4 bases, leaving 6 bases not matched to a gene. Germline V lookup: CDR1 SGHVS, CDR2 FQNEAQ.

The genes are TRBV6-5 and TRBJ1-3; D is ambiguous. The germline gives CDR1 MNHEY, CDR2 SVGAGI. Trimming left V 6 bases short and J 4 bases short, with 10 bases between. The CDR3 runs 13 residues. DNA for the CDR3: TGTGCCAGCAGGAAAGGAGGGGGAAACACCATATATTTT. It translates to CASRKGGGNTIYF.

This clone came up once. The chain couples TRBV14 to TRBJ2-1; perhaps TRBD2 as D (6 bases). The ends were cut back, 3 bases at V and 5 bases at J, with 11 bases in the middle. Germline values: CDR1 SGHDN, CDR2 FVKESK. This CDR3 has 14 residues. In nucleotides, the CDR3 is TGTGCCAGCAGCCAGGCTAGCGTAGACAATGAGCAGTTCTTC. Its translation: CASSQASVDNEQFF.

V and J are TRBV6-5 and TRBJ1-2; D is undetermined. The CDR3 totals 15 residues. The V gene's germline CDR1 is MNHEY and CDR2 SVGAGI. V was trimmed by 0 bases and J by 6 bases, leaving 14 bases between them. The CDR3 reads CASSYSIWTVDGYTF. The CDR3, as DNA: TGTGCCAGCAGTTACTCGATATGGACGGTGGATGGCTACACCTTC.

The chain carries TRBV7-6 and TRBJ2-3; TRBD1 matches at 7 bases. CDR3 length: 15 residues. The V gene's germline CDR1 is SGHVS and CDR2 FNYEAQ. The junction had 6 bases not matched to a gene; V was cut back by 5 bases and J by 1 base. The CDR3, as DNA: TGTGCCAGCAGCCCCTCGGGACAGCGCACAGATACGCAGTATTTT. Translated: CASSPSGQRTDTQYF.

The chain couples TRBV18 to TRBJ1-3; D gene unclear. CDR3 length equals 16 residues. CDR1 KGHSH and CDR2 LQKENI come from the germline V gene. The germline V and J ends were trimmed by 7 bases and 0 bases, with 16 bases remaining between them. CDR3 DNA sequence: TGTGCCAGCTTCCAGAGCGCGGGCGGCTCTGGAAACACCATATATTTT. Protein: CASFQSAGGSGNTIYF.

The chain is built from TRBV18 and TRBJ2-2; tentatively, D is TRBD2 (6 bases). The V end was cut by 1 base, the J end by 6 bases, with 21 bases between. Germline CDR1 KGHSH, CDR2 LQKENI. The CDR3 is 18 residues long. The CDR3 coding sequence is TGTGCCAGCTCACCACAGAGCCGACGGATCCGGGGGTCCGGGGAGCTGTTTTTT. It translates to CASSPQSRRIRGSGELFF.

The chain recombines TRBV10-1 with TRBJ2-2; D is unclear. The V gene's germline CDR1 is WNHNN and CDR2 SYGVQD (reference sequence). The CDR3 runs 13 residues. Deletions cut 6 bases from V and 2 bases from J, with 7 bases between. DNA of the CDR3: TGCGCCAGCAGGGACGGAAACACCGGGGAGCTGTTTTTT. Its translation: CASRDGNTGELFF.

V usage is TRBV7-2 and J usage is TRBJ1-5, with 8 bases matching TRBD1. With 4 bases clipped from V and 5 bases from J, the junction kept 4 bases outside the gene matches. The CDR3 length is 14 residues. CDR1 and CDR2 from the germline V gene are SGHTA and FQGNSA. The CDR3 DNA follows: TGTGCCAGCAGCTCCCCAGGGGGCTATCAGCCCCAGCATTTT. It specifies CASSSPGGYQPQHF.

The genes are TRBV27 and TRBJ2-7; 15 bases map to TRBD2. Per the germline V gene, CDR1 is MNHEY and CDR2 is SMNVEV (reference sequence). The CDR3 is made up of 18 amino acids. Unmatched junction bases numbered 15, after V lost 8 bases and J lost 4 bases. The CDR3 region has the DNA TGTGCCAGCTCCTTTGGGGGGACTAGCGGGAGGCCAGTTTACGAGCAGTACTTC. This sequence encodes CASSFGGTSGRPVYEQYF.

The chain links TRBV4-2 to TRBJ2-3, with 13 bases fitting TRBD2. From germline, CDR1 is LGHNA and CDR2 YNFKEQ. CDR3 length equals 19 residues. Trimming took 2 bases from V and 0 from J; bases not matched to a gene: 8. CDR3 residues: CASSQSQGLAGESTDTQYF. CDR3 in DNA: TGTGCCAGCAGCCAATCCCAAGGACTAGCGGGAGAGAGCACAGATACGCAGTATTTT.

The J gene is TRBJ1-2, the V gene TRBV30, with 7 bases that match TRBD1. The length of the CDR3 is 16 residues. The V segment lost 3 bases and the J segment 5 bases; nucleotides outside the gene matches: 15. Germline lookup yields CDR1 GTSNPN and CDR2 SVGIG (reference sequence). This chain's CDR3 is CAWSQPLRDSPYGYTF. CDR3 sequence (DNA): TGTGCCTGGAGCCAGCCCTTACGGGACAGCCCTTATGGCTACACCTTC. The whole variable domain, remainder taken from reference TRBV30 and TRBJ1-2, is SQTIHQWPATLVQPVGSPLSLECTVEGTSNPNLYWYRQAAGRGLQLLFYSVGIGQISSEVPQNLSASRPQDRQFILSSKKLLLSDSGFYLCAWSQPLRDSPYGYTFGSGTRLTVV.

The chain employs TRBV6-1 and TRBJ1-2; TRBD1 agrees at 8 bases. Germline V gene data show CDR1 as MNHNS and CDR2 as SASEGT. The CDR3 loop spans 14 amino acids. J gave up 6 bases and V 2 bases, and 5 bases lay outside the gene matches. The CDR3: CASSEQQGGDGYTF. The CDR3 DNA follows: TGTGCCAGCAGTGAACAACAGGGGGGGGATGGCTACACCTTC.

V and J are TRBV2 and TRBJ2-5; 10 bases line up with TRBD1. This CDR3 comprises 15 residues. The V segment lost 7 bases and the J segment 4 bases; nucleotides outside the gene matches: 9. Germline values: CDR1 SNHLY, CDR2 FYNNEI. CDR3: CASKSRTGGGETQYF. CDR3 bases: TGTGCCAGCAAGAGCAGGACAGGGGGAGGAGAGACCCAGTACTTC. Filled out from reference TRBV2 and TRBJ2-5, the complete variable domain reads EPEVTQTPSHQVTQMGQEVILRCVPISNHLYFYWYRQILGQKVEFLVSFYNNEISEKSEIFDDQFSVERPDGSNFTLKIRSTKLEDSAMYFCASKSRTGGGETQYFGPGTRLLVL.